This T cell receptor (beta chain) was recorded in a study of cytomegalovirus exposure and HLA in healthy donors. PCR involved 60 Vbeta and 13 Jbeta primers. Measured with immunoSEQ multiplex PCR; TCRdb has only the in-frame clones, and not every one. The data contain 180,000 or so clones, about 9% of them singletons. The germline gives CDR1 GTSNPN, CDR2 SVGIG (reference sequence). V was pared by 3 bases and J by 4 bases, with 12 bases between. The CDR3 length is 13 residues. The sample holds a few counts of this clone. The receptor's source is a woman aged 25-40 years in good health and CMV-seropositive. The sequencing input was PBMCs. The J gene is TRBJ1-2, the V gene TRBV30; D might be TRBD1 (6 bases). In nucleotides, the CDR3 is TGTGCCTGGAGGGGGGCCTTGGGCTATGGCTACACCTTC. This sequence encodes CAWRGALGYGYTF.